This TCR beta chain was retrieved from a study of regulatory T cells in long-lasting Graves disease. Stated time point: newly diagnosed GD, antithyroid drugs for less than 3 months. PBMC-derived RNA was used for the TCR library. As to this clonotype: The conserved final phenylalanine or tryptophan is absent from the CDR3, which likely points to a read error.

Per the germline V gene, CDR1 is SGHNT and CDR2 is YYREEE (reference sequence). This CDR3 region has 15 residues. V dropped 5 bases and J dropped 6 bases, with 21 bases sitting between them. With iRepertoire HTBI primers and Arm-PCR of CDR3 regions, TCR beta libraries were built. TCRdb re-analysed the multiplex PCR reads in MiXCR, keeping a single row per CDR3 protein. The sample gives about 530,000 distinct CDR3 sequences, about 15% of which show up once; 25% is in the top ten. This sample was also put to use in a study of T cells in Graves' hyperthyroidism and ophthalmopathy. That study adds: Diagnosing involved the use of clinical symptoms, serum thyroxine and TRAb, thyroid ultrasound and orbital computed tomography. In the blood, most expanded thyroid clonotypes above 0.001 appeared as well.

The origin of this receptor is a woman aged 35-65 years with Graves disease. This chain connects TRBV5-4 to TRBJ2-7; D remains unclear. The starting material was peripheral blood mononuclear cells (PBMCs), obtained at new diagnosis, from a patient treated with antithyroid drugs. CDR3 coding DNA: TGTGCCAGCAGGTCTGATGGTCTTTCCTCAGGCGAGCAGTACTCC. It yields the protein CASRSDGLSSGEQYS.